This T cell receptor beta chain emerged from a study of cytomegalovirus exposure and HLA in healthy donors. Between the trimmed V and J ends, which lost 8 bases and 2 bases, there was a span of 9 bases. The CDR3 runs 12 residues. The germline CDR1 and CDR2 sequences are MNHNY and SVGAGI (reference sequence). The PCR employed 60 Vbeta primers together with 13 Jbeta primers. Generated by immunoSEQ multiplex PCR, the TCRdb table keeps only in-frame clones and is missing some. The table includes 200,000 to 250,000 clones, almost 70% detected once. The gene calls are TRBV6-6 and TRBJ1-2; a possible D gene is TRBD1 (6 bases). Sequencing was carried out using PBMCs. The receptor was derived from a man aged 40-49 years in good health and CMV-seropositive. The CDR3 loop is CASFQGNYGYTF. CDR3 sequence (DNA): TGTGCCAGCTTTCAGGGGAACTATGGCTACACCTTC.